Presented here are 24 T cell receptor beta chains from one specimen sequenced in a study of PD-L1 blockade in urothelial cancer. Measured with immunoSEQ multiplex PCR; TCRdb has only the in-frame clones, and not every one. Among under 95,000 clones listed, more than 75% were seen once. Time point here: pretreatment peripheral blood. Here the sequenced sample was PBMCs, taken around atezolizumab (anti-PD-L1) treatment. These TCRs come from a man in his 60s with urothelial cancer.

V is TRBV4-3 and J is TRBJ2-1; D is possibly TRBD2 (6 bases). Trimming shortened V by 0 bases and J by 6 bases, and 9 bases separated the two germline ends. The CDR3 has 14 amino acids. Germline V gene data show CDR1 as LGHNA and CDR2 as YSLEER. CDR3 amino acids: CASSQDREINEQFF. CDR3 bases: TGCGCCAGCAGCCAAGATCGGGAGATCAATGAGCAGTTCTTC.

This chain uses TRBV7-9 with TRBJ2-2, with 7 bases lining up with TRBD1. V lost 4 bases and J lost 8; bases outside the gene matches: 1. The CDR3 spans 12 residues. Germline values: CDR1 SEHNR, CDR2 FQNEAQ (reference sequence). Written as DNA, the CDR3 is TGTGCCAGCAGCTCGGGACAGGGGGAGCTGTTTTTT. Translating it yields CASSSGQGELFF.

This clone was detected once. The rearrangement uses TRBV7-9 and TRBJ1-2, with D perhaps TRBD1 (5 bases). The CDR3 contains 14 residues. V was cut by 11 bases and J by 3 bases, with 19 bases left in between. Germline assignment: CDR1 SEHNR and CDR2 FQNEAQ (reference sequence). The CDR3 DNA sequence: TGTGCCTGCGACAGTGGCTGGTCTCACTATGGCTACACCTTC. Translation: CACDSGWSHYGYTF.

This chain uses TRBV15 with TRBJ2-5; weak D call: TRBD2 (6 bases). CDR3 size: 16 residues. The germline gives CDR1 LNHNV, CDR2 YYDKDF (reference sequence). V shed 0 bases and J shed 5 bases, with 16 bases lying between them. The chain's CDR3 is CATSRDRGTDIETQYF. The CDR3 DNA follows: TGTGCCACCAGCAGAGATCGGGGGACTGACATCGAGACCCAGTACTTC.

Comment on this clone: Within the sample, other DNA sequences also encode this same CDR3. The chain links TRBV7-9 to TRBJ1-5; 7 bases line up with TRBD1. The CDR3 is made up of 15 amino acids. V shed 5 bases, J shed 4 bases, and the junction held 8 bases outside the gene matches. CDR1 and CDR2 from the germline V gene are SEHNR and FQNEAQ (reference sequence). CDR3 coding DNA: TGTGCCAGCAGCCCCGAAGGGGGCTCAAATCAGCCCCAGCATTTT. This codes for CASSPEGGSNQPQHF.

The V call is TRBV6-5, the J call TRBJ1-3; D is uncertain. V was cut by 1 base and J by 0 bases, with 10 bases left in between. Germline assignment: CDR1 MNHEY and CDR2 SVGAGI. There are 16 residues in the CDR3. The chain's CDR3 is CASSYFEPSSGNTIYF. The CDR3 DNA sequence: TGTGCCAGCAGTTACTTCGAACCGAGCTCTGGAAACACCATATATTTT.

The chain joins TRBV5-6 to TRBJ1-3, with 9 bases identical to TRBD1. Germline CDR1 reads SGHDT; CDR2 reads YYEEEE. Losses at the gene ends were 1 base for V and 0 bases for J; bases not matched to a gene: 2. The CDR3 sequence is 16 residues long. The DNA for the CDR3 is TGTGCCAGCAGCTTGCGGACAGGGGACTCTGGAAACACCATATATTTT. This codes for CASSLRTGDSGNTIYF.

The rearrangement joins TRBV6-1 to TRBJ2-7; D gene unclear. Germline-derived CDR1 and CDR2 are MNHNS and SASEGT. The CDR3 spans 13 residues. V dropped 5 bases and J dropped 2 bases, with 10 bases sitting between them. Here the CDR3 reads CASSPEAAYEQYF. The CDR3 nucleotides are TGTGCCAGCAGTCCCGAGGCCGCCTACGAGCAGTACTTC.

The rearrangement joins TRBV6-6 to TRBJ2-5; tentative D call: TRBD2 (7 bases). The CDR3 is 13 residues long. Trimming removed 6 bases from V and 5 bases from J, with 13 bases in between. Germline V lookup: CDR1 MNHNY, CDR2 SVGAGI (reference sequence). The chain's CDR3 is CASRGGGVETQYF. CDR3 nucleotides: TGTGCCAGCAGGGGCGGGGGCGTTGAGACCCAGTACTTC.

The chain employs TRBV27 and TRBJ2-2; TRBD2 matches at 12 bases. V was pared by 9 bases and J by 2 bases, with 7 bases of the junction left unmatched. Germline CDR1 MNHEY, CDR2 SMNVEV (reference sequence). CDR3 length: 16 amino acids. The CDR3 loop is CASKTSGRGNTGELFF. The CDR3 DNA sequence: TGTGCCAGTAAGACTAGCGGGAGAGGAAACACCGGGGAGCTGTTTTTT.

This clone was recorded only once. The rearrangement joins TRBV6-5 to TRBJ2-1; 13 bases are a match to TRBD2. The V segment lost 4 bases and the J segment 3 bases; nucleotides outside the gene matches: 3. CDR1 and CDR2 from the germline V gene are MNHEY and SVGAGI. The CDR3 has 16 amino acids. The CDR3, as DNA: TGTGCCAGCAGTTCCCGACTAGCGGGGGGCTACAATGAGCAGTTCTTC. The encoded protein is CASSSRLAGGYNEQFF.

The chain carries TRBV7-6 and TRBJ1-5; 7 nucleotides line up with TRBD1. Trimming cost V 5 bases and J 1 base; bases outside gene matches: 5. Germline V gene data show CDR1 as SGHVS and CDR2 as FNYEAQ. CDR3 length equals 15 residues. The DNA for the CDR3 is TGTGCCAGCAGCCAGGGACAGTCAAGCAATCAGCCCCAGCATTTT. Translated, it gives CASSQGQSSNQPQHF.

The CDR3 bases are TGCGCCAGCGGCGCTAGCGGGGGGAGGAACGAGCAGTACTTC. It yields the protein CASGASGGRNEQYF. This chain links TRBV5-1 with TRBJ2-7; TRBD2 agrees at 11 bases. The CDR3 covers 14 residues. The germline V gene encodes CDR1 SGHRS and CDR2 YFSETQ. V was clipped by 7 bases and J by 5 bases; unmatched bases: 8.

This chain links TRBV15 with TRBJ2-5; D gene unclear. Looked up from germline, CDR1 is LNHNV and CDR2 is YYDKDF (reference sequence). The CDR3 length is 15 residues. The V end was cut by 5 bases, the J end by 1 base, with 14 bases between. CDR3 bases: TGTGCCACCAGCCCCGCGGTCTTACCCCAAGAGACCCAGTACTTC. Its protein product is CATSPAVLPQETQYF.

The J gene is TRBJ2-6, the V gene TRBV5-1, with TRBD1 identical over 7 bases. Germline V CDR1 and CDR2: SGHRS, YFSETQ. This CDR3 is 17 amino acids long. Trimming removed 4 bases from V and 2 bases from J; junction bases left unmatched: 9. The CDR3, as DNA: TGCGCCAGCAGCCCAACACCGACAGGGACTGGGGCCAACGTCCTGACTTTC. Its translation is CASSPTPTGTGANVLTF.

The chain employs TRBV5-6 and TRBJ1-4, with TRBD1 as a possible D gene (6 bases). V was clipped by 1 base and J by 7 bases, with 14 bases between them. Germline V gives CDR1 SGHDT, CDR2 YYEEEE. CDR3 length equals 15 residues. CDR3 in amino acids: CASSLSQGRGEKLFF. The DNA of the CDR3 is TGTGCCAGCAGCTTGTCGCAGGGGAGAGGTGAAAAACTGTTTTTT.

The chain is built from TRBV19 and TRBJ1-1; D is unclear. The CDR3 consists of 14 residues. Germline loops: CDR1 LNHDA, CDR2 SQIVND (reference sequence). V dropped 1 base and J dropped 8 bases, with 14 bases sitting between them. CDR3 sequence (DNA): TGTGCCAGTAGTATAGGCCGGGGTGTACAGGAAGCTTTCTTT. Encoded protein: CASSIGRGVQEAFF.

The chain uses TRBV5-1 and TRBJ1-3, with a weak D call TRBD1 (6 bases). The CDR3 sequence is 16 residues long. Per the germline V gene, CDR1 is SGHRS and CDR2 is YFSETQ. The V and J ends lost 4 bases and 0 bases respectively, with 14 bases between them. CDR3: CASSSAGVSSGNTIYF. As DNA, the CDR3 is TGCGCCAGCAGCAGCGCAGGGGTGAGCTCTGGAAACACCATATATTTT. Filled out from reference TRBV5-1 and TRBJ1-3, the complete variable domain reads KAGVTQTPRYLIKTRGQQVTLSCSPISGHRSVSWYQQTPGQGLQFLFEYFSETQRNKGNFPGRFSGRQFSNSRSEMNVSTLELGDSALYLCASSSAGVSSGNTIYFGEGSWLTVV.

The V and J genes are TRBV7-3 and TRBJ2-1, with a weak D call TRBD2 (5 bases). This CDR3 is 18 amino acids long. The germline V gene encodes CDR1 SGHTA and CDR2 FQGTGA. Trimming left V 1 base short and J 7 bases short, with 23 bases between. The DNA for the CDR3 is TGTGCCAGCAGCTTAATAGGGTACGCGGGCTCTTCGACGAATGAGCAGTTCTTC. Translating gives CASSLIGYAGSSTNEQFF. Looking up the rest from reference TRBV7-3 and TRBJ2-1 gives the full variable domain: GAGVSQTPSNKVTEKGKYVELRCDPISGHTALYWYRQSLGQGPEFLIYFQGTGAADDSGLPNDRFFAVRPEGSVSTLKIQRTERGDSAVYLCASSLIGYAGSSTNEQFFGPGTRLTVL.

The chain is built from TRBV2 and TRBJ1-5, with 9 bases aligning to TRBD1. J gave up 9 bases and V 1 base, and 4 bases lay outside the gene matches. Germline V gene data show CDR1 as SNHLY and CDR2 as FYNNEI. The length of the CDR3 is 14 residues. The CDR3 region has the DNA TGTGCCAGCAGTGAAGACAGGGGGCGGAGGCCCCAGCATTTT. It codes for CASSEDRGRRPQHF.

The V gene is TRBV5-1, the J gene TRBJ1-2, with a possible D match to TRBD1 (5 bases). The CDR3 has 14 residues. In germline, CDR1 is SGHRS, CDR2 YFSETQ. Trimming removed 4 bases at V and 3 bases at J, with 13 bases between. The CDR3 DNA reads as TGCGCCAGCAGCGGGGGGGACGGTTACTATGGCTACACCTTC. Its protein is CASSGGDGYYGYTF.

The rearrangement links TRBV7-9 to TRBJ1-6; D call uncertain. Per the germline V gene, CDR1 is SEHNR and CDR2 is FQNEAQ (reference sequence). The CDR3 totals 14 residues. Trimming shortened V by 6 bases and J by 9 bases, and 15 bases separated the two germline ends. The CDR3 coding sequence is TGTGCCAGCAGTAATGGACTGGGAAGTTCACCCCTCCACTTT. Translating it yields CASSNGLGSSPLHF.

This sequence joins TRBV5-1 and TRBJ1-1, with D perhaps TRBD1 (6 bases). Trimming removed 8 bases from V and 5 bases from J, with 19 bases in between. The CDR3 is made up of 14 amino acids. Germline lookup yields CDR1 SGHRS and CDR2 YFSETQ. This chain's CDR3 is CASKPQGILTEAFF. Written as DNA, the CDR3 is TGCGCCAGTAAACCACAGGGCATTCTAACTGAAGCTTTCTTT.

The chain employs TRBV7-3 and TRBJ2-7, with TRBD2 identical over 7 bases. V shed 4 bases and J 7 bases; nucleotides not matched to a gene: 25. CDR1 SGHTA and CDR2 FQGTGA come from the germline V gene. CDR3 length: 19 amino acids. DNA for the CDR3: TGTGCCAGCAGCTCTGACCGACTACGCGGGAGAATCCCTTCTTTAGAGCAGTACTTC. It codes for CASSSDRLRGRIPSLEQYF.